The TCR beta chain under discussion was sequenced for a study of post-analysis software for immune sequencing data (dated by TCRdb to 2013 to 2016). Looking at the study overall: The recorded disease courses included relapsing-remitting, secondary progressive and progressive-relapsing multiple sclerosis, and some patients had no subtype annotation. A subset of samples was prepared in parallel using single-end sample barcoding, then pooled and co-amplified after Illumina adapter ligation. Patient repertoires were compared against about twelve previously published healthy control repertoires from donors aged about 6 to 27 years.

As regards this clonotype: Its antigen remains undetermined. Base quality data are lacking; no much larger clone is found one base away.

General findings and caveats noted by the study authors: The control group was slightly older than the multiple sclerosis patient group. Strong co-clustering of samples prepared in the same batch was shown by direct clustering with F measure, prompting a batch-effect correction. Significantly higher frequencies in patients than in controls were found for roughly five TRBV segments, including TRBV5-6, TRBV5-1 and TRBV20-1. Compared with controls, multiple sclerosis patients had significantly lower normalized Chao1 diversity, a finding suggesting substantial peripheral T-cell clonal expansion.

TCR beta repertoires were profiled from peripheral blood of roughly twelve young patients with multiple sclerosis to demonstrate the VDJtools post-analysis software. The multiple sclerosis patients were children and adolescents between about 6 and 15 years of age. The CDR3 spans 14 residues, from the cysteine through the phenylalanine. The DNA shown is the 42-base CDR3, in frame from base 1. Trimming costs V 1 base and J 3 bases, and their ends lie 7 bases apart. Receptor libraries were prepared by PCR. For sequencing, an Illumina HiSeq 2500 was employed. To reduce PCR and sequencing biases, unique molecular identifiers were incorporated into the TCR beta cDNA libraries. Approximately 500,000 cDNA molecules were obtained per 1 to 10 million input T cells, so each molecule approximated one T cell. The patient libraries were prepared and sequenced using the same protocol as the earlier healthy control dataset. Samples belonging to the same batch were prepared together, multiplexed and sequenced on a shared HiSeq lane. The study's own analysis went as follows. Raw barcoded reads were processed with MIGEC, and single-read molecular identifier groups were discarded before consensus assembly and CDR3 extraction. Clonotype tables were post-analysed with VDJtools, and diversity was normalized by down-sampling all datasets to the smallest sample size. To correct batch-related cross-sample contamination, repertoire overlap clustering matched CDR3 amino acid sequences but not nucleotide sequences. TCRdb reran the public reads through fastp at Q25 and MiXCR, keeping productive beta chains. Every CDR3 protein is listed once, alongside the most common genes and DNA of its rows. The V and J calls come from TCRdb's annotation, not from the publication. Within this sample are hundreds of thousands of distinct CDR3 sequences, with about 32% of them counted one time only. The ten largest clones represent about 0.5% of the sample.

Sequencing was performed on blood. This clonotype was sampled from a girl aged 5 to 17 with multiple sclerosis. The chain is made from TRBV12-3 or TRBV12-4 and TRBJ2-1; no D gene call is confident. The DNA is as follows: TGTGCCAGCAGTTTAGGACCCGTCTACAATGAGCAGTTCTTC. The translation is CASSLGPVYNEQFF.